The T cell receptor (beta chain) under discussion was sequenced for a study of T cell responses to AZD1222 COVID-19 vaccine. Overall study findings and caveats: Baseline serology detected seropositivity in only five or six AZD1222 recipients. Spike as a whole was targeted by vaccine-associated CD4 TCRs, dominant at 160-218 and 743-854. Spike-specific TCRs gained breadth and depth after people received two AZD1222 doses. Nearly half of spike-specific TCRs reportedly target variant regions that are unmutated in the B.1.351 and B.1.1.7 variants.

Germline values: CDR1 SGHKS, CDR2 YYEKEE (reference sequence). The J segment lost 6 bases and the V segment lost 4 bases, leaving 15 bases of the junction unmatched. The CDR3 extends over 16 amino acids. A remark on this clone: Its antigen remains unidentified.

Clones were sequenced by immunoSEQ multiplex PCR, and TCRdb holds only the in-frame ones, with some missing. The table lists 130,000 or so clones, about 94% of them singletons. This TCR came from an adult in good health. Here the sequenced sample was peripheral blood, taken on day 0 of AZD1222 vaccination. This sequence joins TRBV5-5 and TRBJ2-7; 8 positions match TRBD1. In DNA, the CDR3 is TGTGCCAGCAGCCTTAGTCAGGGGACAGGTTTTAGCGAGCAGTACTTC. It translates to CASSLSQGTGFSEQYF.